Listed below are T cell receptor beta chains from one sample, sequenced in a study of T cell responses to AZD1222 COVID-19 vaccine. Sequencing was performed with immunoSEQ multiplex PCR; in TCRdb, only in-frame clones are kept and a portion is missing. The table records about 140,000 clones, more than 85% of them present only once. The source was peripheral blood, collected on day 0 of MenACWY control vaccination. These receptors came from an adult in good health. Each CDR3 is given with its conserved first and last residue. The D gene is left open where the match is weak. Only part of the rows carry a size: once, few, many, or a class if the clone is expanded.

>TRBJ1-2|NA|NA|TRBV19
CASNSAYYGYTF
TGTGCCAGTAACTCTGCTTACTATGGCTACACCTTC
>TRBJ1-2|NA|NA|TRBV15
CATSRDLLGEEGYGYTF
TGTGCCACCAGCAGAGATCTGCTGGGGGAAGAGGGCTATGGCTACACCTTC
>TRBJ1-5|NA|NA|TRBV21-1
CASSKALWGHYSPNNQPQHF
TGTGCCAGCAGCAAAGCGCTTTGGGGACACTATTCCCCCAACAATCAGCCCCAGCATTTT
>TRBJ1-1|NA|TRBD1|TRBV2
CASRGRQGQNTEAFF
TGTGCCAGCAGGGGTCGACAGGGGCAGAACACTGAAGCTTTCTTT
>TRBJ2-7|NA|NA|TRBV19
CASRSASYEQYF
TGTGCCAGTAGGTCGGCCTCCTACGAGCAGTACTTC
>TRBJ1-2|NA|TRBD1|TRBV19
CASISTGLYGYTF
TGTGCCAGTATCTCGACAGGGCTCTATGGCTACACCTTC
>TRBJ2-1|NA|TRBD2|TRBV7-2
CASSWTSGANNEQFF
TGTGCCAGCAGCTGGACTAGCGGGGCGAACAATGAGCAGTTCTTC
>TRBJ2-7|NA|TRBD1|TRBV2
CASRADRGREQYF
TGTGCCAGCAGAGCGGACAGGGGGAGGGAGCAGTACTTC
>TRBJ1-6|NA|NA|TRBV19
CASAPGWAANSPLHF
TGTGCCAGTGCCCCTGGTTGGGCGGCAAATTCACCCCTCCACTTT
>TRBJ1-6|NA|NA|TRBV6-6
CASSYESSYNSPLHF
TGTGCCAGCAGTTACGAGAGCTCCTATAATTCACCCCTCCACTTT
>TRBJ2-1|once|TRBD2|TRBV19
CASRSSLATLYNEQFF
TGTGCCAGTAGATCCTCACTAGCGACCCTTTACAATGAGCAGTTCTTC
>TRBJ1-3|NA|NA|TRBV18
CASSPSPSISGNTIYF
TGTGCCAGCTCACCGAGTCCCTCGATCTCTGGAAACACCATATATTTT
>TRBJ1-2|NA|TRBD1|TRBV7-2
CASRHRQPGQGNYYGYTF
TGTGCCAGCAGACACCGTCAACCGGGACAGGGGAACTATTATGGCTACACCTTC
>TRBJ2-1|few|NA|TRBV10-3
CAISDHLVDEQFF
TGTGCCATCAGTGATCATTTAGTGGATGAGCAGTTCTTC
>TRBJ1-2|NA|NA|TRBV7-3
CAPGDWSCRNYGYTF
TGTGCCCCCGGGGATTGGAGCTGCCGTAACTATGGCTACACCTTC
>TRBJ1-1|NA|NA|TRBV7-2
CASSLERNTEAFF
TGTGCCAGCAGCTTAGAACGGAACACTGAAGCTTTCTTT
>TRBJ2-1|NA|TRBD1|TRBV6-5
CASSYELQGRNEQFF
TGTGCCAGCAGTTATGAACTACAGGGGCGAAATGAGCAGTTCTTC
>TRBJ2-1|NA|NA|TRBV2
CASRRTGDNEQFF
TGTGCCAGCAGACGAACGGGAGACAATGAGCAGTTCTTC
>TRBJ1-5|NA|TRBD1|TRBV18
CASSPGQGHRPQHF
TGTGCCAGCTCACCCGGACAGGGGCACCGGCCCCAGCATTTT